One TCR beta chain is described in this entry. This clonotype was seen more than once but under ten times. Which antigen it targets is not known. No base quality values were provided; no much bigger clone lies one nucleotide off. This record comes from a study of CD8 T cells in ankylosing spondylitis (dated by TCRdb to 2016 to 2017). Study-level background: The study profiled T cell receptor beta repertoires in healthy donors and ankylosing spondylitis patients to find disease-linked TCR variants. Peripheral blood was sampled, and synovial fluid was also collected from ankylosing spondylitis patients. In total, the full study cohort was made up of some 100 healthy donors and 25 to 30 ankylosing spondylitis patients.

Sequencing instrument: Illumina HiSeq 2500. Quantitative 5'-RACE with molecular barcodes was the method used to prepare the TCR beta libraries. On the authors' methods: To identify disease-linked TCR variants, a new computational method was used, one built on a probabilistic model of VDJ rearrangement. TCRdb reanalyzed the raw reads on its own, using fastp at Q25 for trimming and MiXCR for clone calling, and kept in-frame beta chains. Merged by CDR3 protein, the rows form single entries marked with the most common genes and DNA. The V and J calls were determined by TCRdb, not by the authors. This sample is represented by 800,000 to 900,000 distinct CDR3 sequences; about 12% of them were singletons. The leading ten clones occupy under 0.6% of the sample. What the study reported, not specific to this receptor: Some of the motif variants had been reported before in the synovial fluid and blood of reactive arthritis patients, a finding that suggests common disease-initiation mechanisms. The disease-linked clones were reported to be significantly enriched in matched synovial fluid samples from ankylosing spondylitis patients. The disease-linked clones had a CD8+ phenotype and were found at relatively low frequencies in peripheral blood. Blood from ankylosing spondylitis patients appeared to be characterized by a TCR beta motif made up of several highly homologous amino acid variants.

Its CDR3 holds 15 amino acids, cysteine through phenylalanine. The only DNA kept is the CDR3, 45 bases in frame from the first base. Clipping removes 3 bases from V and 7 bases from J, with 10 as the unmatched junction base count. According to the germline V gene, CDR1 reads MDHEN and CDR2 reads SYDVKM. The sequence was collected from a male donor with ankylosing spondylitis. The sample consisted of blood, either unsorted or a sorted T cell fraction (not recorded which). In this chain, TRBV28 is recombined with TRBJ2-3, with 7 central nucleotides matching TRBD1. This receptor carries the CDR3 CASSLIGGLLHTQYF. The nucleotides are TGTGCCAGCAGTTTGATAGGGGGCCTATTACATACGCAGTATTTT.